This T cell receptor (beta chain) was profiled in a study of shared clonotypes between healthy human individuals. Of note for this clone: Antigen unknown.

Study-wide results and caveats: Naive subsets generally exceeded memory subsets in estimated richness.

V was pared by 7 bases and J by 9 bases, with 10 bases between. This CDR3 spans 11 amino acids. CDR1 MDHEN and CDR2 SYDVKM come from the germline V gene. Positive CCR7 selection of CD45RO-negative cells yielded the naive CD8 cells, and terminally differentiated effector memory CD45RA+ cells were excluded. The donors were all Caucasian adults (living in Nashville, Tennessee). The authors ran the assay at deep level. An approximately 200 ng quantity of DNA, 29,000 or so T cell genomes, went into the sorted-subset replicate PCRs. Measured with immunoSEQ multiplex PCR; TCRdb has only the in-frame clones, and not every one. The table shows 2 million to 2.5 million clones, with just over 90% occurring only once.

Sample: naive CD8+ T cells from PBMCs. This TCR was sampled from a man younger than 35 in good health. Some clones in this sample may be carry-over from other donors' samples. The chain carries TRBV28 and TRBJ1-5, with D uncertain. The CDR3 loop reads CASTSLGPQHF. DNA for the CDR3: TGTGCCAGCACTAGCTTGGGGCCCCAGCATTTT.